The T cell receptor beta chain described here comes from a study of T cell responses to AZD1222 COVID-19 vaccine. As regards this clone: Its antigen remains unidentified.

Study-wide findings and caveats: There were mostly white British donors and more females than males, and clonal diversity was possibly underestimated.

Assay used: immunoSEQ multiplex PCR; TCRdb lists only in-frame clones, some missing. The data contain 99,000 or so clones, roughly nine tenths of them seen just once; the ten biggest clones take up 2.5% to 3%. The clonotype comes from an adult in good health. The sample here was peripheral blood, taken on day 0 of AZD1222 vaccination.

The CDR3 is CASSQTSGYNEQFF. Written as DNA, the CDR3 is TGTGCCAGCAGCCAGACTAGCGGGTACAATGAGCAGTTCTTC. The rearrangement joins TRBV3-1 (or the pseudogene TRBV3-2) to TRBJ2-1; 10 nucleotides agree with TRBD2. This CDR3 has 14 amino acids. Per germline, CDR1 LGHDT and CDR2 YNNKEL (reference sequence). V was pared by 3 bases and J by 4 bases, with 0 bases of the junction left unmatched.